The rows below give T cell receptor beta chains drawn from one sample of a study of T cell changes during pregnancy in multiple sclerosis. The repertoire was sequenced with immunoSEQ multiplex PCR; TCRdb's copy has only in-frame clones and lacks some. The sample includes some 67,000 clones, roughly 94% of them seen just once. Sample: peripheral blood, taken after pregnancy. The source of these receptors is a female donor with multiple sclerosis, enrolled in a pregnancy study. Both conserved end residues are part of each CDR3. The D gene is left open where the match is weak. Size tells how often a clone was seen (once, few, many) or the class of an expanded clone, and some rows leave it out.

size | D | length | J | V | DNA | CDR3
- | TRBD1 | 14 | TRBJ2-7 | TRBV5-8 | TGTGCCAGCAGCATCCGAGGACAGGCGATCGAGCAGTACTTC | CASSIRGQAIEQYF
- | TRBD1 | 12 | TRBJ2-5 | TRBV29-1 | TGCAGCGTTGACAGGGGGCGGGAGACCCAGTACTTC | CSVDRGRETQYF
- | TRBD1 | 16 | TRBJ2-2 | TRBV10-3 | TGTGCCATCAGTGAGTCGGGGACAGCGAACACCGGGGAGCTGTTTTTT | CAISESGTANTGELFF
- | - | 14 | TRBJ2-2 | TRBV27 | TGTGCCAGCAGTTTGGGGGGTGGGGGAAGGGAGCTGTTTTTT | CASSLGGGGRELFF
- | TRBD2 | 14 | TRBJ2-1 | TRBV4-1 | TGCGCCAGCAGCCAAGTGCAGCGGGAGGATGAGCAGTTCTTC | CASSQVQREDEQFF
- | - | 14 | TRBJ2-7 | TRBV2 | TGTGCCAGCAGTATCAGGGCCCCCCTGAACGAGCAGTACTTC | CASSIRAPLNEQYF
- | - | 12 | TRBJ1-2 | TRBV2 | TGTGCCAGCAGTGACCAGGGTTTCGGCTACACCTTC | CASSDQGFGYTF
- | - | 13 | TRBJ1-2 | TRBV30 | TGTGCCTGGAGTGTCCGGGGGGACTATGGCTACACCTTC | CAWSVRGDYGYTF
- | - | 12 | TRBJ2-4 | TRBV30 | TGTGCCTGGAGCCTAGCCAAAAACATTCAGTACTTC | CAWSLAKNIQYF
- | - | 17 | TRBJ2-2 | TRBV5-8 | TGTGCCAGCAGCGCCGACCTACAGGTCGGTCGTACCGGGGAGCTGTTTTTT | CASSADLQVGRTGELFF
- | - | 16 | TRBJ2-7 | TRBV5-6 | TGTGCCAGCAGCCCCTATCGGGACACCAACTCCTACGAGCAGTACTTC | CASSPYRDTNSYEQYF
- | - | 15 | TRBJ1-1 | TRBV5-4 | TGTGCCAGCAGCTTCCGACGCGGCGAGGGCACTGAAGCTTTCTTT | CASSFRRGEGTEAFF
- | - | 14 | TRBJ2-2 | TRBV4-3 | TGCGCCAGCAGCCAAATCCAGGGAAACGGGGAGCTGTTTTTT | CASSQIQGNGELFF
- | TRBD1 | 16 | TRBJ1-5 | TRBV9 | TGTGCCAGCAGCGGAGGGACAGGGGAAGTGTCTCAGCCCCAGCATTTT | CASSGGTGEVSQPQHF
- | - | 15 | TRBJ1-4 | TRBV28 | TGTGCCAGCAGTCCCTCGGGGATCGTTAATGAAAAACTGTTTTTT | CASSPSGIVNEKLFF
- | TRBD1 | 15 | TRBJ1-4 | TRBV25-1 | TGTGCCAGCAGTGACTCCGGGACAGGGAATGAAAAACTGTTTTTT | CASSDSGTGNEKLFF
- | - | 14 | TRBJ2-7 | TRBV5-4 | TGTGCCAGCAGCTTGGACGGCAGACTCTACGAGCAGTACTTC | CASSLDGRLYEQYF
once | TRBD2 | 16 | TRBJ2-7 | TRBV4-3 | TGCGCCAGCAGCCAAGATTCGACTAGCGGGGGATACGAGCAGTACTTC | CASSQDSTSGGYEQYF
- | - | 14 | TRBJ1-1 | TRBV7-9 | TGTGCCAGCAGCTTACCCCAGGGGCTCACTGAAGCTTTCTTT | CASSLPQGLTEAFF
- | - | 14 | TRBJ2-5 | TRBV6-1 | TGTGCCAGCAGTGAAGGACAGGAGGTAGAGACCCAGTACTTC | CASSEGQEVETQYF
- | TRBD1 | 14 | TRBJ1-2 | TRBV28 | TGTGCCAGCAGTTCCCCTACCGGGACAGGTGGGGGAGACTTC | CASSSPTGTGGGDF
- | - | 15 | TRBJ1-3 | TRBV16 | TGTGCCAGCAGCCAGGGCGGGCTCTCTGGAAACACCATATATTTT | CASSQGGLSGNTIYF
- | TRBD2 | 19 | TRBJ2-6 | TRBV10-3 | TGTGCCATCAGTCCCATGGCTAGCGGGAGGGCGTCTGGGGCCAACGTCCTGACTTTC | CAISPMASGRASGANVLTF
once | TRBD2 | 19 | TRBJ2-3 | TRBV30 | TGTGCCTGGAGTTGTTTACGGGTAGGTGCTAGCGGGTCCACAGATACGCAGTATTTT | CAWSCLRVGASGSTDTQYF